These T cell receptor beta chains were read from a single sample in a study of cytomegalovirus exposure and HLA in healthy donors. Repertoires were generated with immunoSEQ multiplex PCR, while TCRdb's copy carries only in-frame clones and drops some. Of 150,000 to 200,000 clones in the sample, about 77% were seen once. The specimen sequenced was PBMCs. Every receptor here comes from a woman aged 40 to 50 in good health and CMV-seropositive. Both conserved end residues are part of each CDR3.

v_gene,j_gene,CDR3aa
TRBV19,TRBJ2-4,CASSIRDKKNIQYF
TRBV28,TRBJ1-5,CASSLLGTTGANQPQHF
TRBV5-6,TRBJ2-2,CASSLDRSTGELFF
TRBV7-8,TRBJ2-3,CASSPRTPAVDF
TRBV7-9,TRBJ1-1,CASSLRAGTEAFF
TRBV18,TRBJ2-5,CASSPPGREETQYF
TRBV21-1,TRBJ2-5,CASSKARGIPETQYF
TRBV6-1,TRBJ2-7,CASSEWAGTYEQYF
TRBV5-8,TRBJ2-1,CASSLGGSYNEQFF
TRBV5-6,TRBJ2-5,CASSSGTIGTQYF
TRBV18,TRBJ2-3,CASSPYDREGTDTQYF
TRBV2,TRBJ2-7,CASIGSGYEQYF
TRBV4-3,TRBJ2-1,CASSQDSLAGAYNEQFF
TRBV6-5,TRBJ1-1,CASSSDRRRTEAFF